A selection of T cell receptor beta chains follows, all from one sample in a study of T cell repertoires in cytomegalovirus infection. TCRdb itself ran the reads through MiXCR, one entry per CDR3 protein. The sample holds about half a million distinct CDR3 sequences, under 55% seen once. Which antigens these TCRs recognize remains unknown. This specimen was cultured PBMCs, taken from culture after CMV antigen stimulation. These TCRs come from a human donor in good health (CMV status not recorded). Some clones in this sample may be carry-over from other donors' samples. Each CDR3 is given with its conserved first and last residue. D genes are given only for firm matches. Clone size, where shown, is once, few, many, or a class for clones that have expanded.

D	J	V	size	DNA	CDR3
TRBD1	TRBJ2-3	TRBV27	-	TGTGCCAGCAGTCATGGACAGGCTTATAGAGATACGCAGTATTTT	CASSHGQAYRDTQYF
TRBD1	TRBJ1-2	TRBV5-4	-	TGTGCCAGCAGGAAGGGACAGGCCCGCTATGGCTACACCTTC	CASRKGQARYGYTF
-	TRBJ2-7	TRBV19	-	TGTGCCAGTGGGGGGTCTTACGAGCAGTACTTC	CASGGSYEQYF
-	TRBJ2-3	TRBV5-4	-	TGTGCCAGCAGCTCTGGGCCGGGAGAAACAGATACGCAGTATTTT	CASSSGPGETDTQYF
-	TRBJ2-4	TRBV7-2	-	TGTGCCAGCAGCTCTGGATCTGGCGGCATTCAGTACTTC	CASSSGSGGIQYF
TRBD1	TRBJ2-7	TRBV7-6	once	TGTGCCAGCAGCTTCGGAGGGACAGGGCCCGAGCAGTACTTC	CASSFGGTGPEQYF
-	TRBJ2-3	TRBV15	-	TGTGCCACCAGAAGAGGGGTTACGGATACGCAGTATTTT	CATRRGVTDTQYF
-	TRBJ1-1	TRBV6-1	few	TGTGCCAGCAGTGAAGCGTGGTACACTGAAGCTTTCTTT	CASSEAWYTEAFF
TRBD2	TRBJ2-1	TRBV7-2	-	TGTGCCAGCAGCCTAACTAGCGGGGGGCCTAATGAGCAGTTCTTC	CASSLTSGGPNEQFF
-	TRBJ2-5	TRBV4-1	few	TGCGCCAGCAGCCAAGGACCGCCGCTCCAAGAGACCCAGTACTTC	CASSQGPPLQETQYF
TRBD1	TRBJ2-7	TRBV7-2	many	TGTGCCAGCAGCTTAGGACAGGGGTGGCAGGGAGGCCAGTACTTC	CASSLGQGWQGGQYF
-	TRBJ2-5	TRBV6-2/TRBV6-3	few	TGTGCCAGCAGTTACGGACCTCATCCCGATGGGGAGACCCAGTACTTC	CASSYGPHPDGETQYF
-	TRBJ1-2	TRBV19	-	TGTGCCAGTAGTGCCCCAGCTAACTATGGCTACACCTTC	CASSAPANYGYTF
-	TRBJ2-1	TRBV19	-	TGTGCCAGTAGTATGGGGGGCAACAATGAGCAGTTCTTC	CASSMGGNNEQFF
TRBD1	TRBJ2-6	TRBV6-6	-	TGTGCCAGCACCCCACGGGGAGGACAGGGGGCCTCTGGGGCCAACGTCCTGACTTTC	CASTPRGGQGASGANVLTF
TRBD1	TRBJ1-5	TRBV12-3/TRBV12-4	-	TGTGCCAGCAGTGGACAGGGGGCGCACAGCAGTCAGCCCCAGCATTTT	CASSGQGAHSSQPQHF
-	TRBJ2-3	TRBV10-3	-	TGTGCCACCCTGGGACGTGCAGAATCTAGCACAGATACGCAGTATTTT	CATLGRAESSTDTQYF
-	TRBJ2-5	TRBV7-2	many	TGTGCCAGCAGCCCGGGACACCTCCAAGAGACCCAGTACTTC	CASSPGHLQETQYF
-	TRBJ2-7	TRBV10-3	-	TGTGCCATCAGTGACCCGACACCTGCCTACGAGCAGTACTTC	CAISDPTPAYEQYF
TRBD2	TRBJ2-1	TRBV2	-	TGTGCCGGAGGGGCTAGCGGGATGGATGAGCAGTTCTTC	CAGGASGMDEQFF
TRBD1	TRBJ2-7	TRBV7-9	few	TGTGCCAGCAGCTTTGGGGGACAGAGTTACGAGCAGTACTTC	CASSFGGQSYEQYF
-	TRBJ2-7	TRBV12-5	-	TGTGCTAGTGGTTCCCCAACCGGGCCCAGCTACGAGCAGTACTTC	CASGSPTGPSYEQYF
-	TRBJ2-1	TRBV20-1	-	TGCAGTGCTAGGCCCCCGGGGCCAGCCGTTAACCACAATGAGCAGTTCTTC	CSARPPGPAVNHNEQFF
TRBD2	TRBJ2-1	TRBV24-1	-	TGTGCCACCAGTGAACCGGGGACTAGTGATGAGCAGTTCTTC	CATSEPGTSDEQFF
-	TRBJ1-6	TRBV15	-	TGTGCCACCAGCAGAGGAAGGGGGGCGGCGGAAAATTCACCCCTCCACTTT	CATSRGRGAAENSPLHF
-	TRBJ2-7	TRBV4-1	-	TGCGCCAGCAGCCAACTATTGGAATACGAGCAGTACTTC	CASSQLLEYEQYF
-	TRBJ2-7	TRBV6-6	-	TGTGCCAGCTCGAAAGGAGACAGGCGGGAGTCCTACGAGCAGTACTTC	CASSKGDRRESYEQYF
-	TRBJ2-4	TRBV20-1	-	TGCAGTGCCCCAGGGGTGGGGGACATTCAGTACTTC	CSAPGVGDIQYF
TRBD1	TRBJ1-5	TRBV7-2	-	TGTGCCACCAGCCGGACAGGGAATCAGCCCCAGCATTTT	CATSRTGNQPQHF
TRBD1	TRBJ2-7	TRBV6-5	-	TGTGCCAGCAGTTACGGGACAGGGGCCTTCGAGCAGTACTTC	CASSYGTGAFEQYF
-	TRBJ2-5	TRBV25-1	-	TGTGCCAGCAGTGAGTTGGGGGAGACCCAGTACTTC	CASSELGETQYF
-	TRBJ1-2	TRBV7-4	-	TGTGCCTTTCCCGGGACCGGGCAGGCGAACTATGGCTACACCTTC	CAFPGTGQANYGYTF
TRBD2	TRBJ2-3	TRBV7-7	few	TGTGCCAGCCAGGCGACTAGCGGGAGTACAGATACGCAGTATTTT	CASQATSGSTDTQYF
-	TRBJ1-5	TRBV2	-	TGTGCCAGCAGTGAATCTGGGCCCCAGCATTTT	CASSESGPQHF
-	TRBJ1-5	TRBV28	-	TGTGCCAGCAGTTTAGTGTCCAGGACAGCTAATCAGCCCCAGCATTTT	CASSLVSRTANQPQHF
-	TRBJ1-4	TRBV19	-	TGTGCCAGTCGCCCGAAAAAGGCGGCTGAAAAACTGTTTTTT	CASRPKKAAEKLFF
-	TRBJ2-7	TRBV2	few	TGTGCCAGCAAAGTCGCGGGCGAGCAGTACTTC	CASKVAGEQYF
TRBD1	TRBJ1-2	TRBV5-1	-	TGCGCCAGCAGCAAACGGGACAGCCTTAACTATGGCTACACCTTC	CASSKRDSLNYGYTF
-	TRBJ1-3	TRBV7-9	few	TGTGCCAGCAGCTTACAGCTCTCTGGAAACACCATATATTTT	CASSLQLSGNTIYF
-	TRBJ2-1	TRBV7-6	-	TGTGCCAGCAGCCTGCCCGGGTGGGGAGAGCAGTTCTTC	CASSLPGWGEQFF
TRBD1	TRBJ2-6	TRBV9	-	TGTGCCAGCAGCCTTAGCCGGACAGGGGCCTCCTCTGGGGCCAACGTCCTGACTTTC	CASSLSRTGASSGANVLTF
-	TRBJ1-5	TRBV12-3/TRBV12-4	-	TGTGCCAGCAGTTTACCCGGCGGCCCAGGGCAGCCCCAGCATTTT	CASSLPGGPGQPQHF
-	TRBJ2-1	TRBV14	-	TGTGCCAGCAGCATCATGACAGCTTACAATGAGCAGTTCTTC	CASSIMTAYNEQFF
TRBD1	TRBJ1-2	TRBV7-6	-	TGTGCCAGCAGCTTGACAGGGGCCCTTAACTATGGCTACACCTTC	CASSLTGALNYGYTF
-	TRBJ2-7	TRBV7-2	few	TGTGCCAGCAGCTTATTAGGGACTCCCCTCGAGCAGTACTTC	CASSLLGTPLEQYF
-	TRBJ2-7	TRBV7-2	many	TGTGCCAGCCAGCTTACCGGGACGGATGCCTACGAGCAGTACTTC	CASQLTGTDAYEQYF
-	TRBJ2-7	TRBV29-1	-	TGCAGCGTCAGTACTGGTCAACAGGTCGGGCAGTACTTC	CSVSTGQQVGQYF
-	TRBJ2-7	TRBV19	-	TGTGCCAGTAGTGATGTTGGCTACGAGCAGTACTTC	CASSDVGYEQYF
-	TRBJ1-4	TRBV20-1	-	TGCAGTGCTATGAGGGAGGGGCGGGAAAAACTGTTTTTT	CSAMREGREKLFF